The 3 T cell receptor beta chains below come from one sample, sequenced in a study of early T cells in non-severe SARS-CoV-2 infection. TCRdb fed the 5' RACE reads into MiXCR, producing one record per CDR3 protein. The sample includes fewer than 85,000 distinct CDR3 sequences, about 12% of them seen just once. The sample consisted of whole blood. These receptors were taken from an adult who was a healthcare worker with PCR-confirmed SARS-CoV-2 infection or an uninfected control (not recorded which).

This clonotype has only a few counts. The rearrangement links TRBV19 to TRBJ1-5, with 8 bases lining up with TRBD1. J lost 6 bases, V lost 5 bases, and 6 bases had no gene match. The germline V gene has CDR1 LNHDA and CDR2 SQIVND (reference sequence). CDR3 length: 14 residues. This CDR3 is CASSFGQGGQPQHF. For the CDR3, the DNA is TGTGCCAGTAGTTTCGGACAGGGAGGTCAGCCCCAGCATTTT. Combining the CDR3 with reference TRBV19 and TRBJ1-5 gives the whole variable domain DGGITQSPKYLFRKEGQNVTLSCEQNLNHDAMYWYRQDPGQGLRLIYYSQIVNDFQKGDIAEGYSVSREKKESFPLTVTSAQKNPTAFYLCASSFGQGGQPQHFGDGTRLSIL.

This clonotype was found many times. CDR3 sequence: CSVDDSGSADNEQFF. The DNA of the CDR3 is TGCAGCGTTGATGATAGCGGGAGTGCCGACAATGAGCAGTTCTTC. The chain combines TRBV29-1 with TRBJ2-1; 9 nucleotides match TRBD2. The CDR3 covers 15 residues. Germline assignment: CDR1 SQVTM and CDR2 ANQGSEA. Trimming took 3 bases from V and 5 from J; bases not matched to a gene: 8.

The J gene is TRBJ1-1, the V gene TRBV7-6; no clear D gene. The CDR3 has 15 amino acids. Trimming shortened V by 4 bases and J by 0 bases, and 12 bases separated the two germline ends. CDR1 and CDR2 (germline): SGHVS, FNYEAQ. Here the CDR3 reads CASSSSPLLNTEAFF. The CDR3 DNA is TGTGCCAGCAGCTCAAGTCCGTTGCTGAACACTGAAGCTTTCTTT.